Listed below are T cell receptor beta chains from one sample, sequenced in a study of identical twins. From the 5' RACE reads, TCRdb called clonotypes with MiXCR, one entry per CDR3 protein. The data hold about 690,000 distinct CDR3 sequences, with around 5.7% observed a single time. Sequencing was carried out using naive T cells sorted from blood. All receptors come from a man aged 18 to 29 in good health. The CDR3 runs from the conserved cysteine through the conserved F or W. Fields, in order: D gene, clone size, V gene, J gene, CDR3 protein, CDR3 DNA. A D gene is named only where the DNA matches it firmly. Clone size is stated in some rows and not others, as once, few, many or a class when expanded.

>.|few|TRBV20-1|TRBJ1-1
CSARDGGGGKAFF
TGCAGTGCTAGAGATGGAGGTGGGGGGAAAGCTTTCTTT
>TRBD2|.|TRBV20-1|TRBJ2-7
CSARVVGAGYEQYF
TGCAGTGCTAGAGTCGTGGGAGCGGGGTACGAGCAGTACTTC
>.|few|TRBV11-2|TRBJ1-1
CASSYRGSPNTEAFF
TGTGCCAGCAGCTATCGGGGATCACCTAACACTGAAGCTTTCTTT
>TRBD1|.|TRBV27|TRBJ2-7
CASRPGTGLYEQYF
TGTGCCAGCAGACCTGGGACAGGTCTTTACGAGCAGTACTTC
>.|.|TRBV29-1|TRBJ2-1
CSVDPGASPLFF
TGCAGCGTTGATCCAGGGGCTAGCCCCCTGTTCTTC
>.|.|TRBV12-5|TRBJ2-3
CASGPGLDTQYF
TGTGCTAGTGGCCCCGGGCTCGATACGCAGTATTTT
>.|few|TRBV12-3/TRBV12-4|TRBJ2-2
CASRDSAGELFF
TGTGCCAGCAGAGACAGCGCCGGGGAGCTGTTTTTT
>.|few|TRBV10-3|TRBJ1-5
CAIGGPQGAPDQPQHF
TGTGCCATCGGGGGACCCCAGGGCGCGCCGGATCAGCCCCAGCATTTT
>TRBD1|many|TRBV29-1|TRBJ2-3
CSVLGTAETSTDTQYF
TGCAGCGTCCTAGGGACAGCCGAAACTAGCACAGATACGCAGTATTTT
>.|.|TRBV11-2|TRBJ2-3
CASSPMGTVIPDTQYF
TGTGCCAGCAGCCCTATGGGGACGGTAATCCCAGATACGCAGTATTTT
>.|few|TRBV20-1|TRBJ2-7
CSARRGSTYEQYF
TGCAGTGCTAGGAGGGGGTCAACCTACGAGCAGTACTTC
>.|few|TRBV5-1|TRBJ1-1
CASSLTGWNTEAFF
TGCGCCAGCAGCTTGACAGGGTGGAACACTGAAGCTTTCTTT
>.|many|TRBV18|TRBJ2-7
CASSPSRGYEQYF
TGTGCCAGCTCACCCTCAAGAGGCTACGAGCAGTACTTC
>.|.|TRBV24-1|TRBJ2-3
CATSVGFGTQYF
TGTGCCACCAGTGTAGGTTTCGGTACGCAGTATTTT
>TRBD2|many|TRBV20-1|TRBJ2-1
CSARAAVLAVDEQFF
TGCAGTGCTAGAGCCGCAGTACTAGCGGTGGATGAGCAGTTCTTC
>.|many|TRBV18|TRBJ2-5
CASSPTADIGLGAQYF
TGTGCCAGCTCACCCACCGCGGACATCGGTTTGGGGGCCCAGTACTTC
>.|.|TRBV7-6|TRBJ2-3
CASSLARGSFLTDTQYF
TGTGCCAGCAGCTTAGCGCGAGGAAGCTTTTTGACAGATACGCAGTATTTT
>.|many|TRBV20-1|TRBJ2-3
CSAQGPNSDTQYF
TGCAGTGCTCAGGGACCTAACTCAGATACGCAGTATTTT
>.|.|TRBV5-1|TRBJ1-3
CASSLVPPEGVPGNTIYF
TGCGCCAGCAGCTTGGTGCCCCCCGAGGGAGTTCCTGGAAACACCATATATTTT
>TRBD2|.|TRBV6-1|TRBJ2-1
CASKSPRSGSAEQFF
TGTGCCAGCAAATCCCCCCGGAGCGGGAGTGCTGAGCAGTTCTTC
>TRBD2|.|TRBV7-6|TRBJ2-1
CASSLAVVREGFNHNEQFF
TGTGCCAGCAGCTTAGCGGTTGTGCGGGAGGGATTTAACCACAATGAGCAGTTCTTC
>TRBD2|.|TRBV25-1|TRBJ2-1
CASSALGSGREGNEQFF
TGTGCCAGCAGTGCCCTTGGTAGCGGGAGAGAAGGGAATGAGCAGTTCTTC
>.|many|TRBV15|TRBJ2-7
CATSRDSRYEQYF
TGTGCCACCAGCAGAGATTCGCGCTACGAGCAGTACTTC
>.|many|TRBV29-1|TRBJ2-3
CSVGPRLTDTQYF
TGCAGCGTTGGTCCCAGGCTAACAGATACGCAGTATTTT
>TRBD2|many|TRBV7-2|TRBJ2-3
CASRLAIDTQYF
TGTGCCAGCAGACTAGCGATAGATACGCAGTATTTT
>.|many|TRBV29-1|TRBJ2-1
CSVDWGARNEQFF
TGCAGCGTTGATTGGGGGGCGCGTAATGAGCAGTTCTTC
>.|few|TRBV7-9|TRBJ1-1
CASSLSRTENTEAFF
TGTGCCAGCAGCTTATCCAGGACGGAGAACACTGAAGCTTTCTTT
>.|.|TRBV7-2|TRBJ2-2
CASSLKGGGELFF
TGTGCCAGCAGCCTAAAAGGAGGTGGGGAGCTGTTTTTT
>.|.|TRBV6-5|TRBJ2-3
CASSYSSVGGGSTDTQYF
TGTGCCAGCAGTTACTCGAGTGTGGGCGGAGGGAGCACAGATACGCAGTATTTT
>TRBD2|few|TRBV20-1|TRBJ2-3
CSARRDRPEAGGGTDTQYF
TGCAGTGCAAGAAGGGACAGACCGGAGGCGGGAGGGGGGACAGATACGCAGTATTTT
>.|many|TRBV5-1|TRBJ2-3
CASSARLIPQDTQYF
TGCGCCAGCAGCGCTAGACTAATTCCGCAGGATACGCAGTATTTT
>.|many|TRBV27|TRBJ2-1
CASSLGVGGTNEQFF
TGTGCCAGCAGTTTAGGTGTGGGAGGCACAAATGAGCAGTTCTTC
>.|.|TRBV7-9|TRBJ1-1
CASSSSLTGEAFF
TGTGCCAGCAGCTCCTCCCTGACGGGTGAAGCTTTCTTT
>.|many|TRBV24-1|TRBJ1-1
CATSDDRRPEAFF
TGTGCCACCAGTGATGACAGGCGCCCTGAAGCTTTCTTT
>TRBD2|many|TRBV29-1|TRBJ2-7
CSVRREGHEQYF
TGCAGCGTTCGCCGGGAGGGACACGAGCAGTACTTC
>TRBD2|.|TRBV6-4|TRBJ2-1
CASSEFLAGGPRFF
TGTGCCAGCAGTGAATTCCTAGCGGGAGGGCCCCGGTTCTTC
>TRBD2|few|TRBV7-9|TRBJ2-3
CASSFPGLAGVADTQYF
TGTGCCAGCAGCTTCCCGGGACTAGCGGGAGTGGCTGATACGCAGTATTTT
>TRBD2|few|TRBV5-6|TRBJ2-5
CASSLAASGSVETQYF
TGTGCCAGCAGCTTGGCCGCTAGCGGGAGTGTAGAGACCCAGTACTTC
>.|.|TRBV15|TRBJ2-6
CATSRVTGSGANVLTF
TGTGCCACCAGCAGAGTCACGGGCTCTGGGGCCAACGTCCTGACTTTC
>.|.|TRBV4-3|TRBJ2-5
CASSQEVLAVQETQYF
TGCGCCAGCAGCCAAGAGGTGTTAGCGGTTCAAGAGACCCAGTACTTC
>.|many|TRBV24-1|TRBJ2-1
CATSDARPLEQFF
TGTGCCACCAGTGATGCCAGACCACTGGAGCAGTTCTTC
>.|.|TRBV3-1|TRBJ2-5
CASSQLDETQYF
TGTGCCAGCAGCCAATTGGACGAGACCCAGTACTTC
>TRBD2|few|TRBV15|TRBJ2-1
CATSINLAGSYNEQFF
TGTGCCACCAGCATAAACCTAGCGGGATCGTACAATGAGCAGTTCTTC
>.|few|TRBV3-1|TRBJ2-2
CASSQQGTHTGELFF
TGTGCCAGCAGCCAACAAGGGACCCACACCGGGGAGCTGTTTTTT
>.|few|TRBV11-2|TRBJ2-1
CASSSDSSGHEQFF
TGTGCCAGCAGCTCGGACTCCTCTGGCCATGAGCAGTTCTTC
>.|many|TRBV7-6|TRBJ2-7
CASSLNEDYEQYF
TGTGCCAGCAGCTTAAACGAGGATTACGAGCAGTACTTC
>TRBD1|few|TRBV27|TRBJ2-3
CASSPYPGTGGMDTQYF
TGTGCCAGCAGTCCCTACCCAGGGACAGGGGGCATGGATACGCAGTATTTT
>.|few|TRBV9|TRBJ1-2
CASSVLAEPANYGYTF
TGTGCCAGCAGCGTACTGGCCGAACCAGCTAACTATGGCTACACCTTC
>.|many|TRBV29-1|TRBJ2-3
CSAPGRPSSTDTQYF
TGCAGCGCCCCAGGACGGCCATCTAGCACAGATACGCAGTATTTT
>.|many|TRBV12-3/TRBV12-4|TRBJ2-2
CASSLRGPSGELFF
TGTGCCAGCAGTCTCCGGGGGCCCTCGGGGGAGCTGTTTTTT
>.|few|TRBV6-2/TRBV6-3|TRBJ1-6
CASSYGGWSPLHF
TGTGCCAGCAGTTACGGGGGTTGGTCACCCCTCCACTTT
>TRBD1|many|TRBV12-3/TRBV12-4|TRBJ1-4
CASSTPGQGNEKLFF
TGTGCCAGCAGTACACCGGGACAGGGTAATGAAAAACTGTTTTTT
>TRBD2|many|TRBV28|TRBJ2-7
CASTLGGDSYEQYF
TGTGCCAGCACCCTGGGGGGGGACTCCTACGAGCAGTACTTC
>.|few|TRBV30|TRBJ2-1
CAWTREHNEQFF
TGTGCCTGGACCCGAGAGCACAATGAGCAGTTCTTC
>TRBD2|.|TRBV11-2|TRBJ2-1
CASSYPGDSGRALTDEQFF
TGTGCCAGCAGCTACCCGGGAGATAGCGGGAGGGCCCTCACCGATGAGCAGTTCTTC
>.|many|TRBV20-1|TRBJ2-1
CSATINNEQFF
TGCAGTGCGACGATAAACAATGAGCAGTTCTTC
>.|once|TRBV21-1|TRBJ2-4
CASSKLHGRLAKNIQYF
TGTGCCAGCAGCAAACTACACGGGAGGCTAGCCAAAAACATTCAGTACTTC
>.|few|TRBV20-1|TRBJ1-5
CSARDSSRAQPQHF
TGCAGTGCTAGAGATTCGTCCAGGGCTCAGCCCCAGCATTTT
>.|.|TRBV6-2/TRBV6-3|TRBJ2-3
CASSRGQQYF
TGTGCCAGCAGTAGAGGACAGCAGTATTTT